The 10 T cell receptor beta chains presented below share a single source sample, sequenced in a study of tumor-infiltrating lymphocytes in primary liver carcinoma. A primer in the constant region served to generate TCR beta cDNA from 500 ng of total RNA. ARM-PCR, slightly modified, supplied the TCR beta libraries through three nested multiplex PCR rounds. Researchers ran the first two PCR rounds for approximately 9 cycles each with TRBV1-TRBV30 forward primers and a C-beta reverse primer. MiXCR, run by TCRdb on the multiplex PCR reads, gives a single entry per CDR3 protein. The sample holds 99,000 or so distinct CDR3 sequences, around two thirds seen once. Joint extraction of RNA and DNA used 20-30 mg of bulk tissue that was unsorted. The sequencing sample was made of liver tumor tissue from sampling region 5. Subset given: tumor region T5, tumor centre. All receptors come from a woman aged 55 to 70 with primary liver carcinoma and hepatitis B virus infection.

This clonotype was observed a single time. The chain recombines TRBV11-3 with TRBJ2-3; D gene unclear. The V gene lost 10 bases and the J gene lost 3 bases, with 20 bases spanning the gap. The germline V gene has CDR1 SGHNT and CDR2 YENEEA. The CDR3 covers 15 residues. The CDR3 DNA reads as TGTGCCAACAACTTAGATCGACTTACTACAGATACGCAGTATTTT. It is translated as CANNLDRLTTDTQYF.

Details on this clonotype: This may be a read error: a much more frequent sequence differs by one nucleotide. The J gene is TRBJ1-1, the V gene TRBV28; 7 bases fit TRBD1. Germline trimming cut 10 bases from V and 11 bases from J; bases unmatched to any gene: 13. The germline CDR1 and CDR2 sequences are MDHEN and SYDVKM. This CDR3 contains 12 residues. The CDR3 loop reads CAISTGRCQAFF. The CDR3 DNA follows: TGTGCCATCTCGACAGGGAGATGTCAGGCTTTCTTT.

This clonotype occurred many times. The chain links TRBV6-6 to TRBJ2-2, with unresolved D. Germline CDR1 reads MNHNY; CDR2 reads SVGAGI (reference sequence). The V gene lost 4 bases and the J gene lost 5 bases, with 5 bases spanning the gap. The CDR3 contains 12 residues. CDR3 sequence (DNA): TGTGCCAGCAGTTCCGGAACCGGGGAGCTGTTTTTT. It yields the protein CASSSGTGELFF.

This clonotype was seen once. Germline and junction disagree at one end, which may indicate a read error. The V gene is TRBV7-7, the J gene TRBJ2-1, with D maybe TRBD2 (5 bases). The CDR3 is 13 residues long. Germline-derived CDR1 and CDR2 are SSHAT and FNYEAQ (reference sequence). This CDR3 is CASSSGNYNEQFF. CDR3 nucleotides: TGTGCTAGCAGCTCCGGGAACTACAATGAGCAGTTCTTC.

The chain combines TRBV11-2 with TRBJ1-1, with 7 bases fitting TRBD1. The CDR3 is made up of 14 amino acids. Germline lookup yields CDR1 SGHAT and CDR2 FQNNGV. After removal of 5 bases from V and 7 bases from J, the junction contained 10 bases not matched to a gene. The CDR3 DNA reads TGTGCCAGCAGCCTAGGACAGGCGATGGGTGAAGCTTTCTTT. Encoded protein: CASSLGQAMGEAFF.

The rearrangement uses TRBV12-3 or TRBV12-4 and TRBJ2-7, with a tentative D call TRBD1 (5 bases). This CDR3 is 14 amino acids long. V lost 6 bases to trimming and J lost 10 bases, with 22 bases between them. CDR3 sequence reads: CASSQGNGGAKQYF. The CDR3 nucleotides read TGTGCCAGCAGCCAAGGCAACGGTGGGGCCAAACAGTACTTC.

Comments on this clonotype: The conserved phenylalanine or tryptophan is not found at the CDR3 terminus, so this likely reflects a read error. The chain links TRBV6-6 to TRBJ2-1, with D tentatively TRBD1 (5 bases). This CDR3 spans 17 amino acids. V was clipped by 3 bases and J by 2 bases, with 17 bases between them. The germline V gene has CDR1 MNHNY and CDR2 SVGAGI (reference sequence). For the CDR3, the DNA is TGTGCCAGCAGTTATACGGCATGGGGCTCGCCCTACAATGAGCAGTTCCTC. This sequence encodes CASSYTAWGSPYNEQFL.

Comment on this clonotype: A much larger clone differs by one base, so this may be a read error. V and J are TRBV7-3 and TRBJ2-2; perhaps TRBD2 as D (6 bases). Trimming left V 1 base short and J 8 bases short, with 17 bases between. The CDR3 has 16 amino acids. Germline CDR1 SGHTA, CDR2 FQGTGA. This CDR3 reads CASSLNAAAGKGELFF. DNA for the CDR3: TGTGCCAGCAGCTTAAATGCCGCGGCGGGGAAAGGGGAGCTGTTTTTT.

This clonotype was seen a few times. A read error is possible here, since a much larger clone lies one base away. The chain recombines TRBV29-1 with TRBJ2-1, with 7 bases that match TRBD2. V lost 5 bases to trimming and J lost 1 base; unmatched junction nucleotides: 2. The CDR3 runs to 13 residues. Germline loops: CDR1 SQVTM, CDR2 ANQGSEA. CDR3 nucleotide sequence: TGCAGCGTTAGCGGGACTTCCTACAATGAGCAGTTCTTC. Translated, it gives CSVSGTSYNEQFF.

This clonotype appeared many times. V usage is TRBV25-1 and J usage is TRBJ1-2; D gene ambiguous. Germline CDR1 reads MGHDK; CDR2 reads SYGVNS. CDR3 length: 12 amino acids. The V end was cut by 3 bases, the J end by 9 bases, with 11 bases between. The CDR3 DNA is TGTGCCAGCAGTGAGGGGAGGATGAGCTACACCTTC. Translating gives CASSEGRMSYTF.